This TCR beta chain came from a study of shared clonotypes between healthy human individuals. The study, taken as a whole, reports: Rarefaction analysis demonstrated incomplete sorted-subset sequencing notwithstanding large depth. Only blood underwent sampling, and tissue repertoires likely differ.

Note on this clone: Its antigen is not identified.

The method was immunoSEQ multiplex PCR; TCRdb's version includes in-frame clones alone and lacks a portion of them. The repertoire holds about 770,000 clones, with roughly two thirds as singletons. Trimming took off 5 bases at V and 8 bases at J, with 10 bases between the two ends. The CDR3 extends over 12 amino acids. Germline CDR1 PRHDT, CDR2 FYEKMQ (reference sequence). The chain couples TRBV13 to TRBJ2-1; D not resolved. The sequencing sample was made of memory CD4+ T cells sorted from blood. Subset here: CD45RA-negative fraction. The origin of this receptor is a woman in her twenties or thirties in good health. The CDR3 loop is CASSLPRHEQFF. CDR3 nucleotides: TGTGCCAGCAGCCTCCCCCGCCATGAGCAGTTCTTC.